This T cell receptor beta chain derives from a study of cytomegalovirus exposure and HLA in healthy donors. Donors came from a validation cohort of approximately 110 subjects, distinct from the first 666-subject cohort. The germline V gene has CDR1 SGHKS and CDR2 YYEKEE (reference sequence). This CDR3 region has 14 residues. V was clipped by 7 bases and J by 0 bases, with 13 bases between them. Generated by immunoSEQ multiplex PCR, the TCRdb table keeps only in-frame clones and is missing some. The data contain about 130,000 clones, around 96% of them seen just once; the ten biggest clones take up approximately 1.5%. General study points: The majority of TCR sequences were rare, yet some public TCRs appeared in many donors. CMV antigen specificity was confirmed in vitro for a few CMV-associated chains.

In the case of this clone: What it recognizes is unknown.

This chain uses TRBV5-5 with TRBJ1-1; weak D call: TRBD1 (6 bases). The sequence was collected from a man between 18 and 35 years old in good health and CMV-seronegative. The specimen sequenced was PBMCs. DNA for the CDR3: TGTGCCAGCGCCCCCAGGGGATTGAACACTGAAGCTTTCTTT. Its translation is CASAPRGLNTEAFF.